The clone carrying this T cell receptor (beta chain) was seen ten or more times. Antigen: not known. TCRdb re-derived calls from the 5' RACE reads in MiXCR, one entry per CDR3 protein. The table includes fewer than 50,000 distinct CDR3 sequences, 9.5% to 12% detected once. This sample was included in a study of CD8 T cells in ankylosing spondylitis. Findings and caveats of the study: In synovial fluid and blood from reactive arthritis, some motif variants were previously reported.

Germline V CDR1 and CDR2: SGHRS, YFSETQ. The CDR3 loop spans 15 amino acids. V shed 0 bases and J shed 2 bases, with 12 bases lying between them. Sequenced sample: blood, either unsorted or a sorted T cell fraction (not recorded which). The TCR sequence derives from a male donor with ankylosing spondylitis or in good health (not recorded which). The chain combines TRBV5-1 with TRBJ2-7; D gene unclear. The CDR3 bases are TGCGCCAGCAGCTTGGCCCCGGGTTTCACCTACGAGCAGTACTTC. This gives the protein CASSLAPGFTYEQYF.